The 31 T cell receptor beta chains listed next were all sequenced from one sample in a study of T cells in Graves' hyperthyroidism and ophthalmopathy. RNA transcripts served as the template for amplifying TCR beta CDR3 regions. The HTBI primer set was used in a first-round RT-PCR of the TCR CDR3. MiXCR, applied by TCRdb to the multiplex PCR reads, yields one record per CDR3 protein. Among around 520,000 distinct CDR3 sequences listed, approximately 25% were seen once. The material sequenced was blood. The receptors here all came from a woman aged 30 to 39 with Graves' ophthalmopathy.

This chain joins TRBV6-2 or TRBV6-3 and TRBJ1-6; tentative D call: TRBD1 (5 bases). The germline V and J ends were trimmed by 3 bases and 10 bases, with 16 bases remaining between them. Germline CDR1 is MNHEY and CDR2 is SVGEGT. The CDR3 covers 15 residues. CDR3 in amino acids: CASSYRVDIGSPLHF. The CDR3 DNA reads TGTGCCAGCAGTTATCGGGTGGACATAGGATCACCCCTCCACTTT.

The sample holds many counts of this clonotype. The V call is TRBV7-8, the J call TRBJ2-5, with TRBD1 matching over 7 bases. The CDR3 extends over 15 amino acids. Per germline, CDR1 SGHVS and CDR2 FQNEAQ. The V and J ends lost 5 bases and 1 base, in that order; junction bases with no gene match: 7. Here the CDR3 reads CASSTRDRPQETQYF. CDR3 nucleotides: TGTGCCAGCAGCACCCGGGACAGACCCCAAGAGACCCAGTACTTC. The whole variable domain, filled in from reference TRBV7-8 and TRBJ2-5, reads GAGVSQSPRYKVAKRGQDVALRCDPISGHVSLFWYQQALGQGPEFLTYFQNEAQLDKSGLPSDRFFAERPEGSVSTLKIQRTQQEDSAVYLCASSTRDRPQETQYFGPGTRLLVL.

At least ten counts were recorded for this clonotype. The CDR3 sequence: CSARAQGFHEQYF. Here the CDR3 DNA reads TGCAGTGCTAGAGCTCAGGGTTTCCACGAGCAGTACTTC. The V call is TRBV20-1, the J call TRBJ2-7; a possible D gene is TRBD1 (5 bases). Germline lookup yields CDR1 DFQATT and CDR2 SNEGSKA (reference sequence). The CDR3 contains 13 residues. The V end lost 1 base, the J end lost 5 bases, and 12 bases lay between the germline ends.

This clonotype was detected many times. V is TRBV28 and J is TRBJ2-5; 8 bases are a match to TRBD1. The V gene end was trimmed by 5 bases and the J gene end by 0 bases; junction bases not matched to a gene: 5. Germline CDR1 reads MDHEN; CDR2 reads SYDVKM. The CDR3 contains 15 residues. CDR3 DNA: TGTGCCAGCAGTCACAAACAGGGGGACCAAGAGACCCAGTACTTC. Translating gives CASSHKQGDQETQYF.

This clonotype has ten or more counts. The chain carries TRBV20-1 and TRBJ2-7, with TRBD2 matching over 10 bases. The V and J ends lost 3 bases and 3 bases, in that order; junction bases with no gene match: 11. The CDR3 sequence is 16 residues long. CDR1 is DFQATT and CDR2 is SNEGSKA in the germline V gene (reference sequence). The CDR3: CSARPYGLAEVYEQYF. CDR3 in DNA: TGCAGTGCTAGGCCTTACGGACTAGCGGAAGTCTACGAGCAGTACTTC.

This clonotype showed up many times. This chain links TRBV6-2 or TRBV6-3 with TRBJ2-7, with 11 bases fitting TRBD2. Trimming at V came to 4 bases and at J to 4 bases, leaving 6 bases not matched to a gene. This CDR3 spans 15 amino acids. From germline, CDR1 is MNHEY and CDR2 SVGEGT. The CDR3 region is CASSSPGLAVYEQYF. The CDR3 region has the DNA TGTGCCAGCAGTTCCCCGGGACTAGCGGTTTACGAGCAGTACTTC.

This clonotype was counted at least ten times. The chain has TRBV29-1 and TRBJ2-7; 9 bases match TRBD1. Germline lookup yields CDR1 SQVTM and CDR2 ANQGSEA. J was trimmed by 1 base and V by 6 bases; bases with no gene match: 7. The CDR3 covers 14 residues. CDR3 in DNA: TGCAGCGTATCCGGGACAGGGAGTTCCTACGAGCAGTACTTC. Protein product: CSVSGTGSSYEQYF.

The chain joins TRBV12-3 or TRBV12-4 to TRBJ2-7; D is possibly TRBD2 (5 bases). The CDR3 totals 15 residues. The germline V and J ends were trimmed by 4 bases and 4 bases, with 17 bases remaining between them. CDR3 bases: TGTGCCAGCAGTTCCGGGCCTAGGTCGGGGTACGAGCAGTACTTC. Its translation is CASSSGPRSGYEQYF.

The chain has TRBV5-1 and TRBJ2-7; tentatively, D is TRBD2 (7 bases). V was cut by 5 bases and J by 3 bases, with 21 bases left in between. Germline V gene data show CDR1 as SGHRS and CDR2 as YFSETQ. The length of the CDR3 is 16 residues. Here the CDR3 reads CASRTMGAGADYEQYF. CDR3 sequence (DNA): TGCGCCAGCAGAACCATGGGGGCGGGGGCCGACTACGAGCAGTACTTC.

This clonotype has ten or more counts. The chain combines TRBV29-1 with TRBJ2-7; TRBD1 or TRBD2 may be the D gene (7 bases each). V gave up 5 bases and J gave up 2 bases, with 16 bases separating them. Germline lookup yields CDR1 SQVTM and CDR2 ANQGSEA. The CDR3 extends over 14 amino acids. The CDR3 DNA is TGCAGCGTTTTTGGGGGGGACAGCCCCTACGAGCAGTACTTC. Protein: CSVFGGDSPYEQYF.

This clonotype has a count of ten or more. This chain connects TRBV12-3 or TRBV12-4 to TRBJ1-2; tentative D call: TRBD1 (5 bases). V was cut by 6 bases and J by 8 bases, with 19 bases left in between. The CDR3 consists of 14 residues. In DNA form, the CDR3 reads TGTGCCAGCAGCTACGACACGTCCGGGGCGGGCTACACCTTC. Translating it yields CASSYDTSGAGYTF.

This clonotype was detected many times. This chain joins TRBV4-2 and TRBJ2-5; the match to TRBD1 covers 9 bases. V lost 4 bases to trimming and J lost 3 bases; unmatched junction nucleotides: 3. This CDR3 is 14 amino acids long. Germline V gives CDR1 LGHNA, CDR2 YNFKEQ. Here the CDR3 DNA reads TGTGCCAGCAGCCTGGACAGGGGTGAAGAGACCCAGTACTTC. Amino acids: CASSLDRGEETQYF.

This clonotype came up many times. This chain joins TRBV28 and TRBJ1-2; no clear D. The CDR3 runs to 13 residues. The germline CDR1 and CDR2 sequences are MDHEN and SYDVKM. Deletions cut 4 bases from V and 1 base from J, with 7 bases between. CDR3 residues: CASSSTDNYGYTF. The CDR3 nucleotides are TGTGCCAGCAGTTCGACGGATAACTATGGCTACACCTTC.

This clonotype has a handful of counts. The chain recombines TRBV20-1 with TRBJ2-3; TRBD2 matches 7 bases. Germline trimming cut 4 bases from V and 5 bases from J; bases unmatched to any gene: 15. There are 16 residues in the CDR3. Per germline, CDR1 DFQATT and CDR2 SNEGSKA (reference sequence). The CDR3 DNA sequence: TGCAGTGCTACCTTTGGGGGGGGGGTCGGAGGAGATACGCAGTATTTT. Amino acids: CSATFGGGVGGDTQYF.

The DNA for the CDR3 is TGTGCCATCAGTGAGTCGACTAGTGAACAGACCCAGTACTTC. This translates into CAISESTSEQTQYF. The J gene is TRBJ2-5, the V gene TRBV10-3; tentative D call: TRBD2 (6 bases). CDR3 size: 14 residues. Germline values: CDR1 ENHRY, CDR2 SYGVKD. V was cut by 0 bases and J by 6 bases, with 11 bases left in between.

This clonotype was seen at least ten times. The gene calls are TRBV7-3 and TRBJ2-6, with a weak D call TRBD1 (6 bases). The V end lost 5 bases, the J end lost 4 bases, and 12 bases lay between the germline ends. The CDR3 has 15 amino acids. Germline values: CDR1 SGHTA, CDR2 FQGTGA. Here the CDR3 reads CASSQGLGGANVLTF. For the CDR3, the DNA is TGTGCCAGCAGCCAGGGGTTAGGGGGGGCCAACGTCCTGACTTTC.

This clonotype was observed many times. A junction end diverges from the germline sequence, so it may reflect a read error. The gene calls are TRBV19 and TRBJ1-2; no firm D call. The CDR3 totals 13 residues. The germline V gene encodes CDR1 LNHDA and CDR2 SQIVND (reference sequence). The CDR3 region has the DNA TGTGCCAGTAGTATAGGCACATTCTATGGCTACGCCTTC. Its translation is CASSIGTFYGYAF. The whole variable domain, filled in from reference TRBV19 and TRBJ1-2, reads DGGITQSPKYLFRKEGQNVTLSCEQNLNHDAMYWYRQDPGQGLRLIYYSQIVNDFQKGDIAEGYSVSREKKESFPLTVTSAQKNPTAFYLCASSIGTFYGYAFGSGTRLTVV.

This clonotype was seen repeatedly, ten times or more. In DNA, the CDR3 is TGTGCCAGCAGTTCCGCCAGAAGCGGAGCAGATACGCAGTATTTT. Protein product: CASSSARSGADTQYF. V gene TRBV6-2 or TRBV6-3 combines with J gene TRBJ2-3; a weak D match, TRBD2 (5 bases). This CDR3 spans 15 amino acids. V gave up 4 bases and J gave up 4 bases, with 15 bases separating them. Germline V lookup: CDR1 MNHEY, CDR2 SVGEGT.

This clonotype appeared many times. The genes are TRBV19 and TRBJ1-5, with D maybe TRBD1 (5 bases). Per germline, CDR1 LNHDA and CDR2 SQIVND (reference sequence). The CDR3 sequence is 14 residues long. V shed 5 bases and J shed 4 bases, with 12 bases lying between them. DNA for the CDR3: TGTGCCAGTAGTCCAGCCCAGGGAAATCAGCCCCAGCATTTT. It codes for CASSPAQGNQPQHF.

This clonotype was counted at least ten times. V usage is TRBV24-1 and J usage is TRBJ2-7, with 7 bases matching TRBD1. V trimming: 6 bases; J trimming: 4 bases; junction bases outside the gene matches: 8. The germline gives CDR1 KGHDR, CDR2 SFDVKD. This CDR3 region has 14 residues. This chain's CDR3 is CATSSDRPSYEQYF. As DNA, the CDR3 is TGTGCCACCAGTTCGGACAGGCCGTCATACGAGCAGTACTTC.

The CDR3 DNA sequence: TGTGCCAGCAGCCAAGATCCGAGTGGGACTGGAAACACCATATATTTT. Protein: CASSQDPSGTGNTIYF. This sequence joins TRBV3-1 and TRBJ1-3; unclear D gene. CDR1 is LGHDT and CDR2 is YNNKEL in the germline V gene (reference sequence). The V gene lost 0 bases and the J gene lost 2 bases, with 11 bases spanning the gap. The CDR3 length is 16 residues.

The rearrangement uses TRBV6-5 and TRBJ2-5; D is unresolved. The CDR3 extends over 12 amino acids. V lost 2 bases and J 3 bases, leaving 4 bases between the germline ends. The germline CDR1 and CDR2 sequences are MNHEY and SVGAGI. The CDR3 DNA follows: TGTGCCAGCAGTTACCAGGAAGAGACCCAGTACTTC. Translating gives CASSYQEETQYF.

This clonotype was seen repeatedly, ten times or more. The chain links TRBV2 to TRBJ1-6, with D possibly being TRBD1 (6 bases). This CDR3 is built from 13 residues. V was trimmed by 8 bases and J by 7 bases, leaving 12 bases between them. CDR1 and CDR2 (germline): SNHLY, FYNNEI. CDR3 DNA sequence: TGTGCCAGCGGGGGGACACCCAATTCACCCCTCCACTTT. This encodes CASGGTPNSPLHF.

This clonotype was seen at least ten times. The J gene is TRBJ2-5, the V gene TRBV6-1, with D perhaps assigned TRBD1 or TRBD2 (5 bases each). The CDR3 loop spans 14 amino acids. In germline, CDR1 is MNHNS, CDR2 SASEGT. The V end was cut by 2 bases, the J end by 5 bases, with 12 bases between. CDR3 loop: CASSEIFGTETQYF. CDR3 nucleotides: TGTGCCAGCAGTGAAATCTTCGGGACGGAGACCCAGTACTTC.

This clonotype occurred a few times. The rearrangement links TRBV5-1 to TRBJ2-7, with a tentative D call TRBD2 (5 bases). The CDR3 has 14 residues. Between the trimmed V and J ends, which lost 0 bases and 4 bases, there was a span of 11 bases. Germline values: CDR1 SGHRS, CDR2 YFSETQ. The chain's CDR3 is CASSLAGVFYEQYF. The CDR3 DNA reads as TGCGCCAGCAGCTTGGCCGGGGTGTTTTACGAGCAGTACTTC.

The sample holds many counts of this clonotype. CDR3 amino acids: CASSIVVRTVEAFF. As DNA, the CDR3 is TGTGCCAGTAGTATAGTAGTACGGACCGTTGAAGCTTTCTTT. The chain recombines TRBV19 with TRBJ1-1; no definite D call. In germline, CDR1 is LNHDA, CDR2 SQIVND (reference sequence). V was shortened by 1 base and J by 7 bases, with 13 bases between the two germline ends. CDR3 size: 14 residues.

The chain carries TRBV12-3 or TRBV12-4 and TRBJ1-5; no clear D. V was shortened by 2 bases and J by 2 bases, with 7 bases between the two germline ends. The length of the CDR3 is 14 residues. CDR3 loop: CASSLTVGNQPQHF. The CDR3 coding sequence is TGTGCCAGCAGTTTAACCGTGGGCAATCAGCCCCAGCATTTT.

This clonotype was observed a few times. A much larger clone differs by one base, so this may be a read error. The chain is built from TRBV11-2 and TRBJ2-5; D tentatively reads TRBD1 or TRBD2 (6 bases each). The V gene's germline CDR1 is SGHAT and CDR2 FQNNGV. The CDR3 consists of 14 residues. The CDR3 loop reads CASSGEGGQETEYF. DNA for the CDR3: TGTGCCAGCAGCGGAGAGGGGGGACAAGAGACCGAGTACTTC.

The table lists this clonotype with a few counts. The rearrangement links TRBV15 to TRBJ2-7; 7 bases are a match to TRBD1. Germline V gene lookup returns CDR1 LNHNV and CDR2 YYDKDF (reference sequence). The CDR3 spans 14 residues. With V trimmed by 5 bases and J by 6 bases, 10 bases remained unmatched. CDR3: CATSGHRGQSEQYF. The DNA for the CDR3 is TGTGCCACCAGCGGACACAGGGGTCAAAGCGAGCAGTACTTC.

The rearrangement uses TRBV7-8 and TRBJ2-7, with D uncertain. The germline V and J ends were trimmed by 2 bases and 0 bases, with 20 bases remaining between them. The CDR3 contains 18 residues. The V gene's germline CDR1 is SGHVS and CDR2 FQNEAQ. CDR3 residues: CASSLYRLGRGNSYEQYF. The CDR3 nucleotides read TGTGCCAGCAGCTTATATAGGCTCGGCCGCGGTAACTCCTACGAGCAGTACTTC.

There are many counts of this clonotype. The chain carries TRBV4-3 and TRBJ1-2; tentative D call: TRBD1 (5 bases). This CDR3 contains 14 residues. V was trimmed by 4 bases and J by 8 bases, leaving 17 bases between them. The germline CDR1 and CDR2 sequences are LGHNA and YSLEER. This CDR3 reads CASSREERGRGYTF. The CDR3 DNA is TGCGCCAGCAGCCGAGAAGAAAGGGGACGGGGCTACACCTTC.